These 17 T cell receptor beta chains originate from one sample sequenced in a study of T cell changes during pregnancy in multiple sclerosis. Sequenced by immunoSEQ multiplex PCR; TCRdb stores in-frame clones only, minus some. The sample has 90,000 to 95,000 clones, 75% to 95% seen once. The sequencing here drew on peripheral blood, taken before pregnancy. These receptor sequences come from a female donor with multiple sclerosis, enrolled in a pregnancy study.

The gene calls are TRBV6-1 and TRBJ2-7, with D possibly being TRBD1 (6 bases). V dropped 4 bases and J dropped 3 bases, with 13 bases sitting between them. The CDR3 has 14 amino acids. Germline loops: CDR1 MNHNS, CDR2 SASEGT. The CDR3 DNA reads as TGTGCCAGCAGTGCGGCAGGGGCCCTCTACGAGCAGTACTTC. Translating it yields CASSAAGALYEQYF.

V gene TRBV5-4 combines with J gene TRBJ2-7; 9 nucleotides align to TRBD1. Looked up from germline, CDR1 is SGHNT and CDR2 is YYREEE (reference sequence). J was trimmed by 7 bases and V by 5 bases; bases with no gene match: 13. The CDR3 loop spans 15 amino acids. The CDR3 DNA reads as TGTGCCAGCAGTACATCCGGGACAGGGCTAAAAGAGCAGTACTTC. It yields the protein CASSTSGTGLKEQYF.

This sequence joins TRBV14 and TRBJ2-3; 10 nucleotides align to TRBD2. Germline CDR1 and CDR2: SGHDN and FVKESK. Trimming took 0 bases from V and 5 from J; bases not matched to a gene: 8. CDR3 length: 17 residues. Here the CDR3 reads CASSQDGLAGALDTQYF. The CDR3 region has the DNA TGTGCCAGCAGCCAAGATGGTCTAGCGGGAGCCCTAGATACGCAGTATTTT.

V is TRBV28 and J is TRBJ1-2; 9 bases line up with TRBD1. The V gene end was trimmed by 5 bases and the J gene end by 6 bases; junction bases not matched to a gene: 10. The CDR3 length is 15 residues. CDR1 and CDR2 from the germline V gene are MDHEN and SYDVKM. CDR3 DNA: TGTGCCAGCAGTCCCGGGACAGGGCTCTGGGATGGCTACACCTTC. Residues: CASSPGTGLWDGYTF.

This clone is a singleton in its sample. The V gene is TRBV4-1, the J gene TRBJ2-5; 7 nucleotides align to TRBD2. Germline V gene data show CDR1 as MGHRA and CDR2 as YSYEKL. This CDR3 contains 16 residues. Unmatched junction bases numbered 12, after V lost 5 bases and J lost 3 bases. The CDR3 nucleotides are TGCGCCAGCAGCAAACGACTCAGCGGGGAAAAAGAGACCCAGTACTTC. It encodes CASSKRLSGEKETQYF.

The chain joins TRBV29-1 to TRBJ1-1; 8 nucleotides match TRBD1. The CDR3 consists of 13 residues. V was pared by 7 bases and J by 3 bases, with 7 bases of the junction left unmatched. The germline V gene encodes CDR1 SQVTM and CDR2 ANQGSEA. For the CDR3, the DNA is TGCAGCGCTCGACAGGGGTTTGACACTGAAGCTTTCTTT. This codes for CSARQGFDTEAFF.

The rearrangement links TRBV6-5 to TRBJ1-2; a weak D match, TRBD1 (6 bases). The CDR3 is 14 amino acids. Per germline, CDR1 MNHEY and CDR2 SVGAGI. The ends were cut back, 6 bases at V and 0 bases at J, with 11 bases in the middle. CDR3 in amino acids: CASSGTWTNYGYTF. CDR3 DNA sequence: TGTGCCAGCAGCGGGACATGGACTAACTATGGCTACACCTTC.

V gene TRBV19 combines with J gene TRBJ2-4; D perhaps matches TRBD2 (5 bases). The CDR3 covers 15 residues. Trimming pared 4 bases from V and 3 bases from J, leaving 13 bases between. Germline V gene data show CDR1 as LNHDA and CDR2 as SQIVND (reference sequence). CDR3 in amino acids: CASSTRGADKNIQYF. CDR3 in DNA: TGTGCCAGTAGTACCCGGGGAGCGGACAAAAACATTCAGTACTTC.

The V gene is TRBV7-2, the J gene TRBJ2-3; D is unclear. The V end lost 3 bases, the J end lost 5 bases, and 6 bases lay between the germline ends. The germline V gene encodes CDR1 SGHTA and CDR2 FQGNSA. The CDR3 spans 12 residues. CDR3 loop: CASSLFGDTQYF. The CDR3 DNA follows: TGTGCCAGCAGCTTGTTCGGAGATACGCAGTATTTT.

V gene TRBV18 combines with J gene TRBJ2-2; 7 positions agree with TRBD2. V gave up 4 bases and J gave up 6 bases; unmatched junction bases: 11. Germline CDR1 and CDR2: KGHSH and LQKENI. This CDR3 has 16 residues. The CDR3 coding sequence is TGTGCCAGCTCACAAGTGACTAGCTTTATCGCCGGGGAGCTGTTTTTT. Protein: CASSQVTSFIAGELFF. The full variable domain, its missing parts supplied by reference TRBV18 and TRBJ2-2, is NAGVMQNPRHLVRRRGQEARLRCSPMKGHSHVYWYRQLPEEGLKFMVYLQKENIIDESGMPKERFSAEFPKEGPSILRIQQVVRGDSAAYFCASSQVTSFIAGELFFGEGSRLTVL.

V gene TRBV19 combines with J gene TRBJ2-2; D possibly corresponds to TRBD2 (5 bases). The CDR3 consists of 16 residues. V lost 3 bases, J lost 1 base, and 12 bases lay in between. Germline CDR1 reads LNHDA; CDR2 reads SQIVND (reference sequence). The chain's CDR3 is CASSMSYGMNTGELFF. The DNA for the CDR3 is TGTGCCAGTAGTATGTCGTACGGGATGAACACCGGGGAGCTGTTTTTT.

The gene calls are TRBV7-3 and TRBJ2-2, with 7 nucleotides matching TRBD2. The CDR3 is 15 residues long. V lost 5 bases, J lost 2 bases, and 5 bases stayed unmatched. Germline CDR1 SGHTA, CDR2 FQGTGA. CDR3 bases: TGTGCCAGCAGCGCGGGACTACCAAACACCGGGGAGCTGTTTTTT. It translates to CASSAGLPNTGELFF. Full variable domain (remainder filled in from reference TRBV7-3 and TRBJ2-2): GAGVSQTPSNKVTEKGKYVELRCDPISGHTALYWYRQSLGQGPEFLIYFQGTGAADDSGLPNDRFFAVRPEGSVSTLKIQRTERGDSAVYLCASSAGLPNTGELFFGEGSRLTVL.

This chain links TRBV2 with TRBJ1-2, with D possibly TRBD1 on 5 matching bases. The CDR3 has 14 residues. V dropped 3 bases and J dropped 4 bases, with 12 bases sitting between them. Germline V gene data show CDR1 as SNHLY and CDR2 as FYNNEI. The CDR3 reads CASSEAGLGYGYTF. CDR3 bases: TGTGCCAGCAGTGAGGCAGGGCTAGGCTATGGCTACACCTTC.

This clone was detected only once. The chain has TRBV7-9 and TRBJ2-7, with D perhaps matching TRBD2 (5 bases). CDR3 size: 15 residues. CDR1 is SEHNR, CDR2 FQNEAQ, per germline (reference sequence). V dropped 4 bases and J dropped 2 bases, with 15 bases sitting between them. CDR3 protein: CASSSPEGVTYEQYF. CDR3 nucleotide sequence: TGTGCCAGCAGCTCCCCCGAGGGAGTAACCTACGAGCAGTACTTC.

This sequence joins TRBV18 and TRBJ2-1; TRBD2 matches 9 bases. The germline V gene has CDR1 KGHSH and CDR2 LQKENI. V was pared by 2 bases and J by 1 base, with 0 bases of the junction left unmatched. The CDR3 runs 15 residues. CDR3 sequence (DNA): TGTGCCAGCTCACCAAGCGGGAGGTCCTACAATGAGCAGTTCTTC. This encodes CASSPSGRSYNEQFF.

The chain has TRBV10-2 and TRBJ2-3, with D unclear. Trimming took 6 bases from V and 0 from J, leaving 7 bases between them. This CDR3 comprises 13 residues. Germline V gene lookup returns CDR1 WSHSY and CDR2 SAAADI. The CDR3 reads CASRPTSTDTQYF. Written as DNA, the CDR3 is TGCGCCAGCAGACCGACTAGCACAGATACGCAGTATTTT.

J is TRBJ1-1 and V is TRBV6-7; 10 bases match TRBD1. TRBV6-7 is an ORF; its function is uncertain. V shed 2 bases and J 4 bases; nucleotides not matched to a gene: 7. This CDR3 region has 16 residues. The chain's CDR3 is CASSYRTGGLCTEAFF. CDR3 DNA sequence: TGTGCCAGCAGTTACCGGACAGGGGGTCTGTGCACTGAAGCTTTCTTT.